One TCR beta chain is described in this entry. This entry comes from a study of monozygotic twins with inflammatory bowel disease. TCRdb reworked the 5' RACE reads into one entry per CDR3 protein, no DNA. Here the sample table reports just over 300,000 distinct CDR3 sequences. The sequence derives from a human donor with ulcerative colitis or Crohn's disease, or a healthy co-twin of an affected twin (not recorded which). Sequenced material: blood.

CDR3 protein: CASSLAPLGQGQSTDTQYF. The chain employs TRBV5-1 and TRBJ2-3; no DNA is available, so the TRBD1 call from TCRdb remains unchecked. CDR3 size: 19 residues. Germline assignment: CDR1 SGHRS and CDR2 YFSETQ.